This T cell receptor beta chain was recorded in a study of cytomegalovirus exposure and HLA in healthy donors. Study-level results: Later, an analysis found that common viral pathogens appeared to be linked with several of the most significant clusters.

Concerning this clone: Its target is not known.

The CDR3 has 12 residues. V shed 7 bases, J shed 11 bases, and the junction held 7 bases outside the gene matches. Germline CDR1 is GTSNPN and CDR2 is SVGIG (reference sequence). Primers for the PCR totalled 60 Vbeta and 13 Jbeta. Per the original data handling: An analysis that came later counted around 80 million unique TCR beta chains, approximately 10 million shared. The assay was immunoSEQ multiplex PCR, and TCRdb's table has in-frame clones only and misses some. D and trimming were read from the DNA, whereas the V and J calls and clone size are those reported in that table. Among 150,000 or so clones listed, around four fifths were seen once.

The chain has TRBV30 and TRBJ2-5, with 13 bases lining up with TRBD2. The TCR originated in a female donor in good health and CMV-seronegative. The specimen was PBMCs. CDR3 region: CASWTSGRTQYF. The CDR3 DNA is TGTGCCTCGTGGACTAGCGGGAGAACTCAGTACTTC.